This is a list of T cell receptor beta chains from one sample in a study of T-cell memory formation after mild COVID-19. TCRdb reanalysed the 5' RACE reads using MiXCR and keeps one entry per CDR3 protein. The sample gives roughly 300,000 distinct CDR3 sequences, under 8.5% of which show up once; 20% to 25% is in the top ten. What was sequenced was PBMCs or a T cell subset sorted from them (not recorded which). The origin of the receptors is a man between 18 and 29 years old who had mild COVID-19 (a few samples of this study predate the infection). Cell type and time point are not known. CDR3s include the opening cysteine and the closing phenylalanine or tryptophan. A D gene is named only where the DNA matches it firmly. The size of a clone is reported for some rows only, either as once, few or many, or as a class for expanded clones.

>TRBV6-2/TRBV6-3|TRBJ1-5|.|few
CASSSRVGQPQHF
TGTGCCAGCAGTTCCAGGGTCGGTCAGCCCCAGCATTTT
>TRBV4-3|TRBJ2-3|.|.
CASSQGTSTSTDTQYF
TGCGCCAGCAGCCAAGGAACGTCGACTAGCACAGATACGCAGTATTTT
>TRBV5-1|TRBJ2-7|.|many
CASSRYVTDEQYF
TGCGCCAGCAGCCGCTATGTGACAGACGAGCAGTACTTC
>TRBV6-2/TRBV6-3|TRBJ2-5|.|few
CASSRRTVQETQYF
TGTGCCAGCAGTCGACGGACTGTTCAAGAGACCCAGTACTTC
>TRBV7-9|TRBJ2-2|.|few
CASSSTVQGWTGELFF
TGTGCCAGCAGCTCGACTGTACAGGGATGGACCGGGGAGCTGTTTTTT
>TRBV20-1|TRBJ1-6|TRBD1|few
CSAQIRGARNSPLHF
TGCAGTGCTCAGATCAGGGGGGCACGGAATTCACCCCTCCACTTT
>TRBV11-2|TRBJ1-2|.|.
CASSLGADGYTF
TGTGCCAGCAGTTTGGGGGCTGATGGCTACACCTTC
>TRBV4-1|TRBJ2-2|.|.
CASSQADMGFRTGELFF
TGCGCCAGCAGCCAGGCCGACATGGGGTTCCGCACCGGGGAGCTGTTTTTT
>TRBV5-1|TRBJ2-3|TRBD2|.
CASSGEAGTTDTQYF
TGCGCCAGCAGCGGGGAAGCGGGGACCACAGATACGCAGTATTTT
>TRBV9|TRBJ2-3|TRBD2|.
CASSELAGDTDTQYF
TGTGCCAGCAGCGAACTAGCGGGGGACACAGATACGCAGTATTTT
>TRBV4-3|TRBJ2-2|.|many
CASSQGPAGARTGELFF
TGCGCCAGCAGCCAAGGACCTGCAGGGGCGCGCACCGGGGAGCTGTTTTTT
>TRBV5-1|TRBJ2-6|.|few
CASRRLGVSGANVLTF
TGCGCCAGCAGACGACTCGGGGTCTCTGGGGCCAACGTCCTGACTTTC
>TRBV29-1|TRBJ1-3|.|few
CSVLGSISGNTIYF
TGCAGCGTTCTTGGCAGTATCTCTGGAAACACCATATATTTT
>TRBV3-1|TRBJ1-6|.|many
CASSQVTADSPLHF
TGTGCCAGCAGCCAGGTGACAGCCGATTCACCCCTCCACTTT
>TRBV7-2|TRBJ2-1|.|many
CASSLARTDNEQFF
TGTGCCAGCAGCTTAGCCCGGACAGACAATGAGCAGTTCTTC
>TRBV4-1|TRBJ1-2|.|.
CASSPEGRLAERVGYTF
TGCGCCAGCAGCCCAGAGGGCAGGTTGGCGGAGCGGGTAGGCTACACCTTC
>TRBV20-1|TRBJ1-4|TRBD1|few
CSVRDSLNEKLFF
TGCAGTGTTAGGGACAGCCTTAATGAAAAACTGTTTTTT
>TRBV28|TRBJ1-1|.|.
CAIYPRSWGARAEAFF
TGTGCCATCTATCCGAGATCATGGGGGGCGCGGGCTGAAGCTTTCTTT
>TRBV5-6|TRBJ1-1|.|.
CASSLVPRGRNTEAFF
TGTGCCAGCAGCTTGGTCCCCCGGGGGAGGAACACTGAAGCTTTCTTT
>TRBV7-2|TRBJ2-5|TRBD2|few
CASSPGGAGVGETQYF
TGTGCCAGCAGCCCCGGGGGAGCGGGGGTCGGAGAGACCCAGTACTTC
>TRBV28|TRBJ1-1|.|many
CASSSATPEAFF
TGTGCCAGCAGTTCCGCCACCCCTGAAGCTTTCTTT
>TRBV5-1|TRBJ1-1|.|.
CASSLEGNRFPNTEAFF
TGCGCCAGCAGCTTGGAGGGAAATCGGTTTCCGAACACTGAAGCTTTCTTT
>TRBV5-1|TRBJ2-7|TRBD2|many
CASSLPGTGGYEQYF
TGCGCCAGCAGCTTGCCCGGGACGGGGGGCTACGAGCAGTACTTC
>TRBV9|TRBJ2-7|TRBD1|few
CASSKGTGVSEQYF
TGTGCCAGCAGCAAGGGGACAGGGGTGAGCGAGCAGTACTTC
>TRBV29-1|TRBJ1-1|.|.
CSVAGREVGAFF
TGCAGCGTTGCTGGCAGAGAGGTAGGAGCTTTCTTT
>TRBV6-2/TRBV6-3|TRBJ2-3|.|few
CASSAPSWRLTDTQYF
TGTGCCAGCAGTGCCCCTAGCTGGCGCCTCACAGATACGCAGTATTTT
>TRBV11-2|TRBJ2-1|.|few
CASSLAGSDEQFF
TGTGCCAGCAGCTTAGCAGGGTCTGATGAGCAGTTCTTC
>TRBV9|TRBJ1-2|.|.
CASSVQGNYGYTF
TGTGCCAGCAGCGTACAGGGGAACTATGGCTACACCTTC
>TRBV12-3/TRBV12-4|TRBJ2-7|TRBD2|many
CASSSGGGALNF
TGTGCCAGCAGTTCCGGCGGGGGGGCCTTGAACTTC
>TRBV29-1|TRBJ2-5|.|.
CSVDDIQETQYF
TGCAGCGTTGATGACATCCAAGAGACCCAGTACTTC
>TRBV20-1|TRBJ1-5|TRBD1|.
CSASEGTGEKPQHF
TGCAGTGCTAGTGAGGGGACAGGGGAAAAGCCCCAGCATTTT
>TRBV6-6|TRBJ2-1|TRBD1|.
CASSTGTGTYNEQFF
TGTGCCAGCAGTACCGGGACAGGGACCTACAATGAGCAGTTCTTC
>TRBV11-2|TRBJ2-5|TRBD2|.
CASSLGTSLKWETQYF
TGTGCCAGCAGCTTAGGGACTAGCCTAAAGTGGGAGACCCAGTACTTC
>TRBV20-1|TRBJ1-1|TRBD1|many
CSARDFRGMNTEAFF
TGCAGTGCTAGAGACTTCAGGGGGATGAACACTGAAGCTTTCTTT